A selection of T cell receptor beta chains follows, all from one sample in a study of control samples from healthy donors and cancer patients. Method: immunoSEQ multiplex PCR; TCRdb's copy keeps in-frame clones and lacks some. In the table there are about 120,000 clones, 88% of which are singletons. The source material was blood. The receptors shown here come from a woman in her 70s in good health. The CDR3 runs from the conserved cysteine through the conserved F or W. A D gene is named only where the DNA matches it firmly. Size values are once, few and many counts, or a class for expanded clones, and some rows have none.

D: TRBD1
J: TRBJ1-2
size: .
V: TRBV7-6
DNA: TGTGCCAGCAGCTTAGGGGACCCCACAGGGGCGCCTGGCTATGGCTACACCTTC
CDR3: CASSLGDPTGAPGYGYTF

D: .
J: TRBJ1-4
size: .
V: TRBV7-9
DNA: TGTGCCAGCAGCTTAGGGGACGCAACTAATGAAAAACTGTTTTTT
CDR3: CASSLGDATNEKLFF

D: TRBD2
J: TRBJ2-7
size: .
V: TRBV6-2/TRBV6-3
DNA: TGTGCCAGCAGCAATTTAGCGGGGAACGAGCAGTACTTC
CDR3: CASSNLAGNEQYF

D: .
J: TRBJ2-7
size: .
V: TRBV5-6
DNA: TGTGCCAGCAGCGTGGGGGCATCCCTGGCCTACGAGCAGTACTTC
CDR3: CASSVGASLAYEQYF

D: TRBD2
J: TRBJ2-3
size: .
V: TRBV11-2
DNA: TGTGCCAGCAGCTTAGGCCAGCGGGGGAGGGTGAGGGATACGCAGTATTTT
CDR3: CASSLGQRGRVRDTQYF

D: .
J: TRBJ1-2
size: few
V: TRBV12-3/TRBV12-4
DNA: TGTGCCAGCAGTTTCACAGGCGACTATGGCTACACCTTC
CDR3: CASSFTGDYGYTF

D: .
J: TRBJ2-2
size: .
V: TRBV14
DNA: TGTGCCAGCAGCCTGCGACTAGCCGGGGAGCTGTTTTTT
CDR3: CASSLRLAGELFF

D: TRBD2
J: TRBJ2-1
size: .
V: TRBV7-9
DNA: TGTGCCAGCAGAGGACTAGCGGGGGGAGCGTCCTACAATGAGCAGTTCTTC
CDR3: CASRGLAGGASYNEQFF

D: .
J: TRBJ1-2
size: .
V: TRBV10-3
DNA: TGTGCCATCAGTGAACTATCGACCTATGGCTACACCTTC
CDR3: CAISELSTYGYTF

D: .
J: TRBJ1-2
size: .
V: TRBV2
DNA: TGTGCCAGCAGTAAGGGAACTAACTATGGCTACACCTTC
CDR3: CASSKGTNYGYTF

D: .
J: TRBJ2-5
size: .
V: TRBV5-3
DNA: TGTGCCAGAAGCTTCCACTGTGCTGACCCAGAGACCCAGTACTTC
CDR3: CARSFHCADPETQYF

D: TRBD1
J: TRBJ2-7
size: .
V: TRBV9
DNA: TGTGCCAGCAGCGTAGAAGGGACAGGGGCCCACGAGCAGTACTTC
CDR3: CASSVEGTGAHEQYF

D: .
J: TRBJ2-5
size: .
V: TRBV5-1
DNA: TGCGCCAGCAGCGGCTTCGGAGATGGGACCCAGTACTTC
CDR3: CASSGFGDGTQYF

D: .
J: TRBJ1-5
size: .
V: TRBV6-7
DNA: TGTGCCAGCAGTTACTTCGGGGGACGGCAGCCCCAGCATTTT
CDR3: CASSYFGGRQPQHF

D: TRBD1
J: TRBJ1-1
size: once
V: TRBV20-1
DNA: TGCAGTGCTAGTGACCCTACAGGGGGCACTGAAGCTTTCTTT
CDR3: CSASDPTGGTEAFF

D: TRBD1
J: TRBJ1-3
size: .
V: TRBV6-5
DNA: TGTGCCAGCAGTCTTACACAGGGGGTTGGAAACACCATATATTTT
CDR3: CASSLTQGVGNTIYF